This T cell receptor (beta chain) was recovered during a study of cytomegalovirus exposure and HLA in healthy donors. In its sample, this clone was seen once. The CDR3 sequence is 13 residues long. The V gene's germline CDR1 is SGHTA and CDR2 FQGNSA. V gave up 4 bases and J gave up 10 bases, with 16 bases separating them. Researchers ran the PCR with 60 Vbeta and 13 Jbeta primers. The table came from immunoSEQ multiplex PCR; TCRdb's copy has only in-frame clones and leaves some out. The table lists more than 80,000 clones, roughly 86% of them singletons. This TCR derives from a man younger than 45 in good health and CMV-seropositive. The V and J genes are TRBV7-2 and TRBJ1-1, with D unclear. The sequenced material came from PBMCs. DNA of the CDR3: TGTGCCAGCAGCTCGGATGTCCGGGTAATAGCTTTCTTT. This codes for CASSSDVRVIAFF.